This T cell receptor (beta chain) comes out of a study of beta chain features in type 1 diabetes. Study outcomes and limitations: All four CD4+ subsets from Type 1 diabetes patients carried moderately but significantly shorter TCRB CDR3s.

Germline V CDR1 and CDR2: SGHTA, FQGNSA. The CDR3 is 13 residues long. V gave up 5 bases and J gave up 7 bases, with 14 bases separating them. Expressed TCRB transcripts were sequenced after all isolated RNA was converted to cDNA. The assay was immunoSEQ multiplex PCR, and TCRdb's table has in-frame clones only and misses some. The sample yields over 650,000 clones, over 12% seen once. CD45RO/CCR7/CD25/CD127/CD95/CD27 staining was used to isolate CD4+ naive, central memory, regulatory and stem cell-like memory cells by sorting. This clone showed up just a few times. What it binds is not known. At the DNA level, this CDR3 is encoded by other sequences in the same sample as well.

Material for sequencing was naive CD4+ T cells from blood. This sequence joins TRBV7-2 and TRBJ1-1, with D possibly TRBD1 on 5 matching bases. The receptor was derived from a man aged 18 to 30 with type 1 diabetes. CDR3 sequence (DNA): TGTGCCAGCAGCGCCTACCACAGGAGTGAAGCTTTCTTT. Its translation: CASSAYHRSEAFF.